This is a list of T cell receptor beta chains from one sample in a study of cytomegalovirus exposure and HLA in healthy donors. Assay: immunoSEQ multiplex PCR; the TCRdb copy retains only in-frame clones and omits some. Among tens of thousands of clones, about three quarters were seen once, and the ten largest hold over 2.5%. Material for sequencing was PBMCs. The receptor source for this set is a man between 18 and 35 years old in good health and CMV-seronegative. Both conserved end residues are part of each CDR3. Fields, in order: clone size, D gene, J gene, V gene, CDR3 DNA, CDR3 protein. A D gene is named only where the DNA matches it firmly. Not all rows give a size; the values are once, few, many and, for expanded clones, a class.

-,-,TRBJ1-6,TRBV6-5,TGTGCCAGCAGTTATGGGCGTGGGTCACCCCTCCACTTT,CASSYGRGSPLHF
-,-,TRBJ1-2,TRBV28,TGTGCCAGCAGCAAACAGGGTTGGAATGGCTACACCTTC,CASSKQGWNGYTF
-,TRBD2,TRBJ2-1,TRBV9,TGTGCCAGCAGCCCCTCACTAGCGGGGGGCCCAAGCTCCTACAATGAGCAGTTCTTC,CASSPSLAGGPSSYNEQFF
-,TRBD1,TRBJ2-7,TRBV6-6,TGTGCCAGCAGTTTTGGACAGGGGTCCTACGAGCAGTACTTC,CASSFGQGSYEQYF
-,-,TRBJ1-5,TRBV21-1,TGTGCCAGCAGCAAAGACTTCCTCAGGGGCCACAATCAGCCCCAGCATTTT,CASSKDFLRGHNQPQHF
-,-,TRBJ2-2,TRBV11-3,TGTGCCAGCAGCGCTACAGGGTACACCGGGGAGCTGTTTTTT,CASSATGYTGELFF
-,TRBD1,TRBJ2-3,TRBV19,TGTGCCAGTAGTACCCTACAGGGGGCGAGCACAGATACGCAGTATTTT,CASSTLQGASTDTQYF
-,TRBD2,TRBJ2-3,TRBV7-3,TGTGCCAGCAGCTCAGGACTAGTTGGCACAGATACGCAGTATTTT,CASSSGLVGTDTQYF
once,TRBD1,TRBJ1-5,TRBV11-2,TGTGCCAGCAGCTTAGGGACAGGGGTGCATCAGCCCCAGCATTTT,CASSLGTGVHQPQHF
-,TRBD2,TRBJ2-3,TRBV7-2,TGTGCCAGCAGCTTAGTAGGGACTAGCGGGGGTAGCACAGATACGCAGTATTTT,CASSLVGTSGGSTDTQYF
-,-,TRBJ1-6,TRBV7-2,TGTGCCAGCAGCTCCCAGGGTCGCAATTCACCCCTCCACTTT,CASSSQGRNSPLHF
-,TRBD2,TRBJ2-1,TRBV7-6,TGTGCCAGCAGCCCCAGTAGGAGCGGGGGGGCAAATGAGCAGTTCTTC,CASSPSRSGGANEQFF
few,-,TRBJ2-7,TRBV27,TGTGCCAGCAGTTTAGGAGGCGAGCAGTACTTC,CASSLGGEQYF
once,-,TRBJ1-2,TRBV9,TGTGCCAGCAGCGTAACCCCAGGACAGTATGGCTACACCTTC,CASSVTPGQYGYTF
-,-,TRBJ1-2,TRBV28,TGTGCCAGCAGAACCCCGGGGGGGTATGGCTACACCTTC,CASRTPGGYGYTF
-,-,TRBJ2-5,TRBV7-7,TGTGCCAGCAGCTCAGGCGTTACGGGGCAAGAGACCCAGTACTTC,CASSSGVTGQETQYF